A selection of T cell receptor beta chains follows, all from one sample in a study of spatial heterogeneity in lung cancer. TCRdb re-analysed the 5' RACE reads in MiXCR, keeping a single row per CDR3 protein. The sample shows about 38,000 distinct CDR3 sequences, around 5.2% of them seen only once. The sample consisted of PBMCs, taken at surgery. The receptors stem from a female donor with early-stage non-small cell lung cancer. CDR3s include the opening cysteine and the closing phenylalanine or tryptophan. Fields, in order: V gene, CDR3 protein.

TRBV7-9	CASSPPGLAGAETQYF
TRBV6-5	CATTGLADTQYF
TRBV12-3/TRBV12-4	CASSLWGKETQYF
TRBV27	CASSLEGSYNSPLHF
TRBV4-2	CASSQEGPSTDTQYF
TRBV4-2	CASSQGVGTSDGETQYF
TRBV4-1	CASTMGQEFFTDTQYF
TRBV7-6	CASSLAPPGGGTDTQYF
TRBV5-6	CASSFGGSNTEAFF
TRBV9	CVSGGGQPQHF
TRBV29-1	CSEDYRGTERNYEQYF
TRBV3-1	CASSREGLTEAFF
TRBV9	CASSAFGSNQPQHF
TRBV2	CASSEGSGGAGGDTQYF
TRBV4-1	CASSARTRGRYGYTF
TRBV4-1	CASSFGGGQGTHEQYF
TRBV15	CATSRGNNSPLHF
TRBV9	CASAKGDAADTQYF
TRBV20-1	CSVPRRGLAYNEQFF
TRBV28	CASSSPPPEILYEQYF
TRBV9	CASSVAIRRGGAVSGANVLTF
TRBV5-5	CASSSKANYGYTF
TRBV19	CASSRQLNTEAFF
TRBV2	CASTPRDSEAFF
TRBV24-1	CATSDRGLSHRELFF
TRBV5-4	CASSGSPGFSYNEQFF
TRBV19	CASSMSATRGYEQYF
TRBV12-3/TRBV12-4	CASRTGQENTEAFF
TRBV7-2	CASSKNLVYEQYF
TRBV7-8	CASSLGISNRGHQETQYF
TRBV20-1	CSARRRNQPQHF
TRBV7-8	CASSRQETQYF
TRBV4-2	CASSPYGAGGANEQFF
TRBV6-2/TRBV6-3	CASGLEGYNEQFF
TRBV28	CASSTGLTNEQFF
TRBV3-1	CASSRTGGTRYGYTF
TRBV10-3	CAISQLAGGNILYNEQFF
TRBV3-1	CASSLVGQNIQYF
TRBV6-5	CASSLQGAYGYTF
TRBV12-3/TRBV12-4	CASASTGKSAQHF
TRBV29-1	CSVELADIVQTQYF
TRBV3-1	CASSGRAGNYGYTF
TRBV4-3	CASSQDTVLGRNTQYF
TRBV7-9	CASSSSGSYEQYF
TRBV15	CATSRDRDSNEKLFF
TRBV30	CARRNARGLAGYTF
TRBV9	CASSPLTGIQETQYF
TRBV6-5	CASSGEGYGYTF
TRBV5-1	CASSLQGNGMNTEAFF
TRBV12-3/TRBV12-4	CASSWGNYNEQFF
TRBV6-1	CASSVLSGEQFF
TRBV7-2	CASSLERGGTGRF
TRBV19	CASSPLTSGGAIEQFF